This TCR beta chain was recovered during a study of T cell responses to AZD1222 COVID-19 vaccine. Whole-study findings and limits: None of the repertoires were sampled until the peak T cell response had passed.

As to this clone: No antigen is known for it.

CDR3 length equals 10 residues. Germline CDR1 and CDR2: SGHVS and FNYEAQ. The V end was cut by 6 bases, the J end by 8 bases, with 7 bases between. Sequenced by immunoSEQ multiplex PCR; TCRdb stores in-frame clones only, minus some. Of roughly 200,000 clones listed, approximately 90% were seen once; the top ten hold under 2%. The sequence derives from an adult who received the AZD1222 COVID-19 vaccine. The rearrangement joins TRBV7-6 to TRBJ1-2; no definite D call. Sequenced material: peripheral blood, taken 28 days after the second AZD1222 dose. The CDR3 coding sequence is TGTGCCAGCAGGGGGATCGGCTACACCTTC. Translation gives CASRGIGYTF.